A selection of T cell receptor beta chains follows, all from one sample in a study of T-cell reconstitution after alpha-beta-depleted transplantation in children. TCRdb re-analysed the PCR reads in MiXCR, keeping a single row per CDR3 protein. The profile shows nearly 550,000 distinct CDR3 sequences, approximately 20% of them singletons. The source material was PBMCs from the stem cell graft donor, sampled from the stem cell graft. The receptors here all came from a human donor who donated a stem cell graft to a child with acute lymphoblastic leukemia. Each CDR3 is given with its conserved first and last residue. A D gene is named only where the DNA matches it firmly. Part of the rows lack a size; the others show once, few, many or a class for expanded clones.

V	D	J	size	CDR3	DNA
TRBV19	NA	TRBJ1-5	NA	CASTTDYSNQPQHF	TGTGCCAGTACCACAGATTATAGCAATCAGCCCCAGCATTTT
TRBV5-5	NA	TRBJ2-1	NA	CASSLPAPNEQFF	TGTGCCAGCAGCTTGCCAGCTCCGAATGAGCAGTTCTTC
TRBV7-7	TRBD2	TRBJ2-5	NA	CASSHSAGEETQYF	TGTGCCAGCAGCCACAGCGCGGGGGAAGAGACCCAGTACTTC
TRBV12-3/TRBV12-4	TRBD2	TRBJ2-1	NA	CASSPGTRGNEQFF	TGTGCCAGCAGTCCCGGGACTAGAGGGAATGAGCAGTTCTTC
TRBV5-1	NA	TRBJ2-4	few	CASSLSGPGGWDIQYF	TGCGCCAGCAGCCTGTCCGGTCCGGGGGGCTGGGACATTCAGTACTTC
TRBV5-5	NA	TRBJ2-7	NA	CASSPGGIQIYEQYF	TGTGCCAGCAGCCCAGGGGGGATCCAAATCTACGAGCAGTACTTC
TRBV12-3/TRBV12-4	TRBD1	TRBJ2-7	many	CASSLLGQGRSYEQYF	TGTGCCAGCAGCCTATTGGGACAGGGAAGATCCTACGAGCAGTACTTC
TRBV9	NA	TRBJ2-2	NA	CASMVGSTGGELFF	TGTGCCAGCATGGTCGGGAGTACCGGTGGGGAGCTGTTTTTT
TRBV7-6	NA	TRBJ2-1	NA	CASSLRESVYNEQFF	TGTGCCAGCAGCTTGAGGGAAAGCGTATACAATGAGCAGTTCTTC
TRBV7-2	TRBD2	TRBJ2-1	many	CASSLAASGRGEQFF	TGTGCCAGCAGCTTAGCGGCTAGCGGGAGAGGTGAGCAGTTCTTC
TRBV4-2	TRBD1	TRBJ2-1	NA	CASSQVRDRSQFNEQFF	TGTGCCAGCAGCCAAGTCCGGGACAGAAGTCAGTTCAATGAGCAGTTCTTC
TRBV14	TRBD1	TRBJ2-2	few	CASSQDDRVGTGELFF	TGTGCCAGCAGCCAGGACGACAGGGTCGGCACCGGGGAGCTGTTTTTT
TRBV3-1	NA	TRBJ2-1	NA	CASSQRGWDEQFF	TGTGCCAGCAGCCAAAGGGGTTGGGATGAGCAGTTCTTC
TRBV6-1	NA	TRBJ1-5	many	CASSEFEGNQPQHF	TGTGCCAGCAGTGAATTTGAGGGGAATCAGCCCCAGCATTTT
TRBV18	TRBD2	TRBJ2-1	few	CASSPGLAGLSSYNEQFF	TGTGCCAGCTCACCGGGACTAGCGGGATTAAGCTCCTACAATGAGCAGTTCTTC
TRBV18	NA	TRBJ2-7	NA	CASSGGSDYYEQYF	TGTGCCAGCTCAGGGGGATCGGACTACTACGAGCAGTACTTC
TRBV5-1	TRBD2	TRBJ2-5	NA	CASSLPGLAGGTKETQYF	TGCGCCAGCAGCTTGCCGGGACTAGCGGGAGGAACCAAAGAGACCCAGTACTTC
TRBV7-2	NA	TRBJ2-1	NA	CASSLISGGAFF	TGTGCCAGCAGCTTAATTAGTGGCGGGGCGTTCTTC
TRBV7-9	TRBD1	TRBJ2-5	NA	CASSPKDRAETQYF	TGTGCCAGCAGCCCCAAGGACAGGGCAGAGACCCAGTACTTC
TRBV7-2	TRBD2	TRBJ2-2	few	CASTSSGRKNEELFF	TGTGCCAGCACCTCTAGCGGGAGGAAGAATGAAGAGCTGTTTTTT
TRBV20-1	NA	TRBJ2-3	once	CSAPPLYTQDTQYF	TGCAGTGCTCCCCCGTTATACACACAAGATACGCAGTATTTT
TRBV5-1	NA	TRBJ2-3	many	CASSLGTETADTQYF	TGCGCCAGCAGCTTGGGGACGGAGACTGCGGATACGCAGTATTTT
TRBV25-1	NA	TRBJ2-7	few	CASSEYGSTYEQYF	TGTGCCAGCAGTGAATATGGGAGCACCTACGAGCAGTACTTC
TRBV20-1	TRBD1	TRBJ2-2	NA	CSASPGTGESGELFF	TGCAGTGCTAGTCCCGGGACAGGGGAGTCCGGGGAGCTGTTTTTT
TRBV24-1	TRBD2	TRBJ2-1	few	CATSDSPSGSYNEQFF	TGTGCCACCAGTGATTCCCCTAGCGGCTCCTACAATGAGCAGTTCTTC
TRBV7-9	NA	TRBJ1-1	NA	CASSPGRDKLNTEAFF	TGTGCCAGCAGCCCAGGGAGGGACAAACTGAACACTGAAGCTTTCTTT
TRBV24-1	TRBD1	TRBJ2-7	NA	CATSEPGQGGEQYF	TGTGCCACCAGTGAACCGGGACAGGGGGGCGAGCAGTACTTC
TRBV20-1	NA	TRBJ2-3	few	CSASWRAGTDTQYF	TGCAGTGCTAGTTGGCGGGCCGGCACAGATACGCAGTATTTT
TRBV25-1	NA	TRBJ2-6	NA	CASSTRVSSGANVLTF	TGTGCCAGCAGTACAAGGGTATCCTCTGGGGCCAACGTCCTGACTTTC
TRBV10-2	TRBD1	TRBJ2-5	NA	CATIPQGAWETQYF	TGCGCCACTATACCCCAGGGGGCGTGGGAGACCCAGTACTTC
TRBV20-1	NA	TRBJ2-7	NA	CSARDNTYEQYF	TGCAGTGCTAGAGATAACACCTACGAGCAGTACTTC
TRBV20-1	TRBD1	TRBJ1-2	few	CSARQGGWYGYTF	TGCAGTGCTCGACAGGGAGGCTGGTATGGCTACACCTTC
TRBV5-1	TRBD1	TRBJ2-3	NA	CASSGGQGTDTQYF	TGCGCCAGCAGCGGAGGACAGGGCACAGATACGCAGTATTTT
TRBV19	NA	TRBJ1-1	NA	CASRGSGTEAFF	TGTGCCAGTAGGGGGAGTGGGACTGAAGCTTTCTTT
TRBV29-1	NA	TRBJ2-7	NA	CSGLDSYEQYF	TGCAGCGGATTGGACAGCTACGAGCAGTACTTC
TRBV4-2	NA	TRBJ2-7	NA	CASSQEGGPTYEQYF	TGTGCCAGCAGCCAAGAAGGGGGACCTACCTACGAGCAGTACTTC
TRBV15	TRBD2	TRBJ2-1	few	CATSPGLAGYYNEQFF	TGTGCCACCTCTCCCGGACTAGCGGGATACTACAATGAGCAGTTCTTC
TRBV5-6	TRBD1	TRBJ2-1	NA	CASSPAGQGNRNEQFF	TGTGCCAGCAGTCCTGCGGGACAGGGGAATCGTAATGAGCAGTTCTTC
TRBV11-1	NA	TRBJ2-1	NA	CASSRGSPGASYNEQFF	TGTGCCAGCAGCCGGGGATCACCCGGGGCATCCTACAATGAGCAGTTCTTC